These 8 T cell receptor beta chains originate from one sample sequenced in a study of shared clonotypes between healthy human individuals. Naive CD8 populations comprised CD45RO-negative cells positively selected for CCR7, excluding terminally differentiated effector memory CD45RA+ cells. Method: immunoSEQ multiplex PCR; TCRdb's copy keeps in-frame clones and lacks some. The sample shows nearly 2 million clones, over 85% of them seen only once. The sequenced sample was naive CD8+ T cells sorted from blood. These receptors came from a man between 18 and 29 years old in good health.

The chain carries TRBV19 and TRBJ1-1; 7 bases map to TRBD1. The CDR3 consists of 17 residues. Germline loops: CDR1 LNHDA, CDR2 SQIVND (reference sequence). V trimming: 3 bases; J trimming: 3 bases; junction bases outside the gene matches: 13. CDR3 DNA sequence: TGTGCCAGTAGTATCGACAGGGAGAGGGCTATTGACACTGAAGCTTTCTTT. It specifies CASSIDRERAIDTEAFF. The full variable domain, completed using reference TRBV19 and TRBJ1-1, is DGGITQSPKYLFRKEGQNVTLSCEQNLNHDAMYWYRQDPGQGLRLIYYSQIVNDFQKGDIAEGYSVSREKKESFPLTVTSAQKNPTAFYLCASSIDRERAIDTEAFFGQGTRLTVV.

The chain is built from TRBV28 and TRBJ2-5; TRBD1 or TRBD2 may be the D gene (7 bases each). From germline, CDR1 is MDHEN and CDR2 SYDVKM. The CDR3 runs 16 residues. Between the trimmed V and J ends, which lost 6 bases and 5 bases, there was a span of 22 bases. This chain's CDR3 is CASSYPGTQGGETQYF. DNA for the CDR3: TGTGCCAGCAGCTACCCCGGGACCCAGGGGGGGGAGACCCAGTACTTC.

The CDR3 here is CASSSQQYEQYF. CDR3 sequence (DNA): TGTGCCAGCAGCTCCCAACAGTACGAGCAGTACTTC. The chain links TRBV5-4 to TRBJ2-7, with D hard to call. V was clipped by 3 bases and J by 4 bases, with 8 bases between them. The CDR3 length is 12 residues. Germline V gene data show CDR1 as SGHNT and CDR2 as YYREEE (reference sequence).

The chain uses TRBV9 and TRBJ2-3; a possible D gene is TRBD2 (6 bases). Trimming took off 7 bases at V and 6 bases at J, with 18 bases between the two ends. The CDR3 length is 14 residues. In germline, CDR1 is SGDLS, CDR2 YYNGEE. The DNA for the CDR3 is TGTGCCAGCTCCACCCTAGCGCCAGGGGATACGCAGTATTTT. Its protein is CASSTLAPGDTQYF.

This CDR3 is CASSYDSGGLTGELFF. The CDR3 DNA reads as TGCGCCAGCAGCTATGATAGCGGGGGGCTCACCGGGGAGCTGTTTTTT. The gene calls are TRBV5-1 and TRBJ2-2, with TRBD2 identical over 10 bases. The CDR3 consists of 16 residues. J lost 4 bases, V lost 3 bases, and 6 bases had no gene match. Germline V CDR1 and CDR2: SGHRS, YFSETQ.

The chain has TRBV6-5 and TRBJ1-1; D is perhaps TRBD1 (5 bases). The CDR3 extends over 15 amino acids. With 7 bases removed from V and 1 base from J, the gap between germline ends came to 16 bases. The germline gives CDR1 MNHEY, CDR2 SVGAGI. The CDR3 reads CASTPPEGTNTEAFF. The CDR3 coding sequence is TGTGCCAGCACCCCCCCCGAGGGGACGAACACTGAAGCTTTCTTT.

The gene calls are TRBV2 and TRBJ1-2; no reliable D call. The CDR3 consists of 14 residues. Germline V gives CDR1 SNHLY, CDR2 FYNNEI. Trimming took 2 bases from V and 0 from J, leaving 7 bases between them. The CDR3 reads CASSELRTNYGYTF. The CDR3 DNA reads TGTGCCAGCAGTGAACTCAGAACTAACTATGGCTACACCTTC.

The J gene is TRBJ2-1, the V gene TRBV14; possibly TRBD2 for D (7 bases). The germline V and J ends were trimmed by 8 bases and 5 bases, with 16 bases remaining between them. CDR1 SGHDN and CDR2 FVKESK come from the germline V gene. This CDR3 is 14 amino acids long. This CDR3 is CASSRWGGHNEQFF. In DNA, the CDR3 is TGTGCCAGCTCGAGGTGGGGGGGCCACAATGAGCAGTTCTTC.